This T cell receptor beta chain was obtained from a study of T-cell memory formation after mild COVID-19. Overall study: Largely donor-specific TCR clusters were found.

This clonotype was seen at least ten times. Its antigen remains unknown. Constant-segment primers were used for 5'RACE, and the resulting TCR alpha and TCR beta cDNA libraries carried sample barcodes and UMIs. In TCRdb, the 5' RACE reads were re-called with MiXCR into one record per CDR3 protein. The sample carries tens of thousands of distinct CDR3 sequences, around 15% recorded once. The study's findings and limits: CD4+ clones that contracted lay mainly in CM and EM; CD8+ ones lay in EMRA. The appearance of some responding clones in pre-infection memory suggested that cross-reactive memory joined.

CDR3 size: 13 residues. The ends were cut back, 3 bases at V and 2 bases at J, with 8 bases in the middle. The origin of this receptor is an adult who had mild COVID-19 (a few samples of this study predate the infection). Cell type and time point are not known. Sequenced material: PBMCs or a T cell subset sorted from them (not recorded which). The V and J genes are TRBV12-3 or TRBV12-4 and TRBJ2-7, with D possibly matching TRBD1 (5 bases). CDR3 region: CASSFWTPYEQYF. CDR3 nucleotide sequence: TGTGCCAGCAGTTTTTGGACACCCTACGAGCAGTACTTC.